This T cell receptor beta chain comes out of a study of T-cell memory formation after mild COVID-19. Background on the study: TCR clusters were largely donor specific.

A word on this clonotype: Its antigen is still unknown.

General study results and limits: The pre-infection memory compartment contained some responding clones, suggesting cross-reactive memory joined. Second-wave clones that peaked on day 37 lacked confirmed SARS-CoV-2 specificity. Among contracting clones, CD4+ were mainly CM/EM and CD8+ enriched in EMRA.

Germline-derived CDR1 and CDR2 are DFQATT and SNEGSKA (reference sequence). The CDR3 is made up of 15 amino acids. V gave up 5 bases and J gave up 3 bases, with 17 bases separating them. TCRdb re-derived calls from the 5' RACE reads in MiXCR, one entry per CDR3 protein. The sample comprises under 550,000 distinct CDR3 sequences, 15% to 20% of which are singletons, and 9% to 15% rests with the top ten. The sample taken for sequencing was PBMCs or a T cell subset sorted from them (not recorded which). V and J are TRBV20-1 and TRBJ1-5; possible D gene TRBD1, 5 bases. This TCR derives from an adult woman who had mild COVID-19 (a few samples of this study predate the infection). Cell type and time point are not known. CDR3 region: CSARPGGSTNQPQHF. The DNA for the CDR3 is TGCAGTGCTCGCCCTGGGGGGAGTACCAATCAGCCCCAGCATTTT.